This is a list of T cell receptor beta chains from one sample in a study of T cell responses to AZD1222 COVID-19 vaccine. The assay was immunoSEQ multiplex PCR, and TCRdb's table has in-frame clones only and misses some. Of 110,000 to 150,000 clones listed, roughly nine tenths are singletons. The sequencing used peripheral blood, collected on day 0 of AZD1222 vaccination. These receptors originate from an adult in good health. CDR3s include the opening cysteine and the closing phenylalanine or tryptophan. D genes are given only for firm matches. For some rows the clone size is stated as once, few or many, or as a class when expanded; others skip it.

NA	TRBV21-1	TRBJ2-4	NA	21	CASSKALSDARQDLAKNIQYF	TGTGCCAGCAGCAAAGCGCTATCCGACGCGCGGCAGGATCTAGCCAAAAACATTCAGTACTTC
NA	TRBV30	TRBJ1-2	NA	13	CAWRRGRDYGYTF	TGTGCCTGGCGTCGTGGGAGGGACTATGGCTACACCTTC
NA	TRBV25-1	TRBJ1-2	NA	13	CASSEQLNYGYTF	TGTGCCAGCAGTGAACAGTTAAACTATGGCTACACCTTC
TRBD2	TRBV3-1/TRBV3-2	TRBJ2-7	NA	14	CASSQGTSSYEQYF	TGTGCCAGCAGCCAAGGGACTAGCAGTTACGAGCAGTACTTC
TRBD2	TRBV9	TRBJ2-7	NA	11	CASSSRGAQYF	TGTGCCAGCAGCTCGCGGGGGGCGCAGTACTTC
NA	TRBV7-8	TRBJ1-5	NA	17	CASSLVGGFQGNQPQHF	TGTGCCAGCAGCTTAGTGGGAGGTTTTCAGGGCAATCAGCCCCAGCATTTT
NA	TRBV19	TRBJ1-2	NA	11	CASSRGSGYTF	TGTGCCAGTAGTAGAGGGTCTGGCTACACCTTC
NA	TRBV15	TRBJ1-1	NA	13	CATSRDQQGDAFF	TGTGCCACCAGCAGAGACCAACAGGGCGACGCTTTCTTT
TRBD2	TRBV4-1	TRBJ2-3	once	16	CASSQALAGGADTQYF	TGCGCCAGCAGCCAAGCCCTAGCGGGAGGGGCAGATACGCAGTATTTT
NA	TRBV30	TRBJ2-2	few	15	CAWSVGSGNTGELFF	TGTGCCTGGAGTGTAGGGTCGGGAAACACCGGGGAGCTGTTTTTT
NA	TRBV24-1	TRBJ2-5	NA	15	CATSDTGTIQETQYF	TGTGCCACCAGTGATACCGGGACAATTCAAGAGACCCAGTACTTC
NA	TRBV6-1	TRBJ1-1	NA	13	CASSAARLTEAFF	TGTGCCAGCAGTGCAGCGCGTCTAACTGAAGCTTTCTTT
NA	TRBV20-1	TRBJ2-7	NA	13	CSASGQSLGEQYF	TGCAGTGCTAGTGGTCAGTCCCTGGGCGAGCAGTACTTC
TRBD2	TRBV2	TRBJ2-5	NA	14	CASSGDREGETQYF	TGTGCCAGCAGTGGTGATCGGGAGGGAGAGACCCAGTACTTC
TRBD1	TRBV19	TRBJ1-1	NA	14	CATPGQGEGAEAFF	TGTGCCACCCCTGGACAGGGGGAGGGGGCTGAAGCTTTCTTT
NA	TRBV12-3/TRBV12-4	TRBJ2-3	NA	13	CASSFIVTDTQYF	TGTGCCAGCAGTTTTATCGTCACAGATACGCAGTATTTT
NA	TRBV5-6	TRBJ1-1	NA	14	CASSSGRGNTEAFF	TGTGCCAGCAGCTCTGGCAGGGGGAACACTGAAGCTTTCTTT